This is a list of T cell receptor beta chains from one sample in a study of blood T cell repertoires in COVID-19. Assay used: immunoSEQ multiplex PCR; TCRdb lists only in-frame clones, some missing. The data show about 59,000 clones, roughly 90% seen once. Sample: peripheral blood. These receptor sequences come from a man of 80 years or more in a cohort sampled during active COVID-19. The CDR3 runs from the conserved cysteine through the conserved F or W. A D gene is named only where the DNA matches it firmly. Only some rows state a clone size, as once, few, many or a class for expanded clones.

TRBJ1-2 | TRBD1 | . | TRBV9 | CASSVGQGGGYTF | TGTGCCAGCAGCGTAGGACAGGGGGGTGGCTACACCTTC
TRBJ1-1 | . | . | TRBV7-8 | CASSGVGADTEAFF | TGTGCCAGCAGCGGGGTGGGGGCGGACACTGAAGCTTTCTTT
TRBJ1-6 | TRBD1 | few | TRBV7-2 | CASSLRQGGSPLHF | TGTGCCAGCAGCTTAAGGCAGGGGGGCTCACCCCTCCACTTT
TRBJ2-5 | TRBD1 | . | TRBV29-1 | CSVGGQALQETQYF | TGCAGCGTTGGGGGACAGGCCCTCCAAGAGACCCAGTACTTC
TRBJ2-1 | . | . | TRBV10-1 | CASSESRQGTNYNEQFF | TGCGCCAGCAGTGAGTCGAGGCAGGGGACAAACTACAATGAGCAGTTCTTC
TRBJ1-2 | . | . | TRBV6-5 | CASSKNRVGGYTF | TGTGCCAGCAGTAAAAACAGGGTTGGGGGCTACACCTTC
TRBJ1-1 | . | once | TRBV29-1 | CSVGVVDTEAFF | TGCAGCGTAGGGGTTGTCGACACTGAAGCTTTCTTT
TRBJ2-7 | TRBD1 | . | TRBV7-8 | CASSLAVTTGWYEQYF | TGTGCCAGCAGCTTAGCGGTAACGACAGGGTGGTACGAGCAGTACTTC
TRBJ2-2 | . | once | TRBV24-1 | CATSDAQGSNTGELFF | TGTGCCACCAGTGATGCACAGGGTTCGAACACCGGGGAGCTGTTTTTT
TRBJ1-2 | . | . | TRBV6-2/TRBV6-3 | CASSSTTGRYGYTF | TGTGCCAGCAGTTCGACGACAGGCCGCTATGGCTACACCTTC
TRBJ2-2 | TRBD1 | . | TRBV27 | CASRRQGPNTGELFF | TGTGCCAGCAGGCGACAGGGTCCGAACACCGGGGAGCTGTTTTTT
TRBJ2-7 | . | . | TRBV5-1 | CASSLASSSSYEQYF | TGCGCCAGCAGCTTGGCGTCTAGCAGTTCCTACGAGCAGTACTTC
TRBJ2-7 | TRBD1 | medium-sized | TRBV18 | CASSVRQGVTYEQYF | TGTGCCAGCTCAGTAAGACAGGGGGTGACCTACGAGCAGTACTTC
TRBJ2-1 | TRBD1 | . | TRBV10-3 | CAISTGGSGEQFF | TGTGCCATCAGCACAGGGGGCTCGGGTGAGCAGTTCTTC
TRBJ2-1 | . | . | TRBV27 | CASKPGVSLNEQFF | TGTGCCAGCAAGCCGGGGGTTTCGCTCAATGAGCAGTTCTTC
TRBJ1-1 | . | . | TRBV29-1 | CSVEPGTSDTEAFF | TGCAGCGTTGAACCGGGGACAAGTGACACTGAAGCTTTCTTT
TRBJ2-3 | TRBD2 | . | TRBV10-1 | CASSDAGGTDTQYF | TGCGCCAGCAGTGATGCGGGAGGCACAGATACGCAGTATTTT
TRBJ2-1 | TRBD2 | . | TRBV30 | CAWSMGSGRTYNEQFF | TGTGCCTGGAGTATGGGTAGCGGGAGGACATACAATGAGCAGTTCTTC
TRBJ1-1 | . | once | TRBV19 | CASSIGVGRSTEAFF | TGTGCCAGTAGTATAGGAGTAGGAAGGAGCACTGAAGCTTTCTTT
TRBJ1-6 | TRBD1 | . | TRBV5-1 | CASSSRDSNSPLHF | TGCGCCAGCAGCTCGAGGGACAGCAATTCACCCCTCCACTTT
TRBJ2-1 | . | . | TRBV5-4 | CASSLETGIYNEQFF | TGTGCCAGCAGCTTGGAAACCGGGATCTACAATGAGCAGTTCTTC
TRBJ2-3 | . | . | TRBV7-2 | CASSLAETDTQYF | TGTGCCAGCAGCTTAGCAGAGACAGATACGCAGTATTTT
TRBJ1-2 | . | . | TRBV5-4 | CASSLEHRAGGYTF | TGTGCCAGCAGCTTGGAGCACAGGGCAGGGGGCTACACCTTC
TRBJ1-1 | . | . | TRBV9 | CASSVGGRGEGTEAFF | TGTGCCAGCAGCGTAGGGGGTCGGGGGGAAGGGACTGAAGCTTTCTTT
TRBJ2-7 | TRBD1 | . | TRBV6-6 | CASSLTPGQGSYEQYF | TGTGCCAGCAGCCTGACCCCGGGACAGGGGAGCTACGAGCAGTACTTC
TRBJ1-2 | . | once | TRBV7-8 | CASSSRTRTYYGYTF | TGTGCCAGCAGCTCGAGGACACGGACCTACTATGGCTACACCTTC
TRBJ1-1 | TRBD1 | . | TRBV3-1/TRBV3-2 | CASSYRDRGVAEAFF | TGTGCCAGCAGCTATCGGGACAGGGGGGTCGCTGAAGCTTTCTTT
TRBJ2-7 | . | few | TRBV28 | CASTQGTREQYF | TGTGCCAGCACGCAGGGAACGAGGGAGCAGTACTTC
TRBJ2-1 | . | . | TRBV19 | CASSIPYSYNEQFF | TGTGCCAGTAGTATTCCCTACTCCTACAATGAGCAGTTCTTC
TRBJ1-5 | TRBD1 | . | TRBV5-4 | CASSLAGGGQPQHF | TGTGCCAGCAGCTTGGCAGGGGGCGGTCAGCCCCAGCATTTT
TRBJ2-2 | . | . | TRBV7-3 | CASSSRGGGIGELFF | TGTGCCAGCAGCTCCCGTGGAGGGGGCATCGGGGAGCTGTTTTTT
TRBJ2-3 | TRBD2 | . | TRBV5-4 | CASSPRPGTRNEADTQYF | TGTGCCAGCAGCCCGCGCCCCGGGACTAGAAATGAGGCAGATACGCAGTATTTT
TRBJ2-1 | TRBD1 | . | TRBV6-4 | CASSEQGAYNEQFF | TGTGCCAGCAGTGAACAGGGGGCTTACAATGAGCAGTTCTTC
TRBJ1-2 | TRBD1 | . | TRBV5-1 | CASSGGQGGLYYGYTF | TGCGCCAGCAGCGGGGGACAGGGAGGCCTATACTATGGCTACACCTTC
TRBJ2-1 | . | . | TRBV6-6 | CASSSQGSYNEQFF | TGTGCCAGCAGTTCACAGGGATCCTACAATGAGCAGTTCTTC
TRBJ1-2 | . | . | TRBV12-3/TRBV12-4 | CASSPSPNYGYTF | TGTGCCAGCAGTCCGAGTCCAAACTATGGCTACACCTTC
TRBJ1-4 | TRBD1 | . | TRBV5-8 | CASRTGWGDGEKLFF | TGTGCCAGCAGGACAGGGTGGGGGGACGGTGAAAAACTGTTTTTT
TRBJ2-5 | . | few | TRBV4-1 | CASSSRQEETQYF | TGCGCCAGCAGCTCAAGACAGGAAGAGACCCAGTACTTC
TRBJ1-2 | TRBD1 | . | TRBV5-6 | CASSLGQGLRGYGYTF | TGTGCCAGCAGCCTTGGACAGGGGCTCCGCGGCTATGGCTACACCTTC
TRBJ1-3 | . | once | TRBV19 | CASSPLPRGSSGNTIYF | TGTGCCAGTAGTCCCCTGCCCAGGGGTTCCTCTGGAAACACCATATATTTT